This T cell receptor (beta chain) was documented in a study of PD-1 blockade in mismatch repair-deficient tumors. At the level of the study: All were previously treated, progressing patients with about 11 mismatch repair-deficient cancer types.

Generated by immunoSEQ multiplex PCR, the TCRdb table keeps only in-frame clones and is missing some. The top ten hold just over 2.5% of the sample, which has tens of thousands of clones, approximately 81% seen once. Remarks on this clone: Its antigen is undetermined.

All patients were mismatch repair deficient, assessed by either PCR or immunohistochemistry. Per germline, CDR1 MNHEY and CDR2 SVGAGI. V lost 7 bases and J lost 6, with 19 bases in between. The CDR3 sequence is 14 residues long. Study outcomes and limitations: Tumor-resident clones, often absent from pretreatment blood, expanded after pembrolizumab and then contracted.

The sequences come from peripheral blood, collected 12 weeks after starting pembrolizumab. The rearrangement joins TRBV6-5 to TRBJ2-7; TRBD1 might be the D (5 bases). This TCR was recovered from an adult with mismatch repair-deficient cancer. CDR3 coding DNA: TGTGCCAGCACACCCAGGGCCGGTTCGCTCGAGCAGTACTTC. Translated, it gives CASTPRAGSLEQYF.